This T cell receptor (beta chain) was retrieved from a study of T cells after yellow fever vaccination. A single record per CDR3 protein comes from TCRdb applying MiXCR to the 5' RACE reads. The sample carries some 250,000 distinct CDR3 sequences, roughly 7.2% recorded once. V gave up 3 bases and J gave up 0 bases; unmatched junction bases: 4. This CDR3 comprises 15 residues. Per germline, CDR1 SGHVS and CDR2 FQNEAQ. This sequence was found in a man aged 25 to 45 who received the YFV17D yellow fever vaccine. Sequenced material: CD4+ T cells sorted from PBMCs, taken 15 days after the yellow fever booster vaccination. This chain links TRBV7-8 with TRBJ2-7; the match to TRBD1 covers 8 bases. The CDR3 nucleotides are TGTGCCAGCAGCTTTGGGGACAGGAGCTCCTACGAGCAGTACTTC. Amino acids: CASSFGDRSSYEQYF.